This TCR beta chain came from a study of control samples from healthy donors and cancer patients. Measured with immunoSEQ multiplex PCR; TCRdb has only the in-frame clones, and not every one. The table lists about 410,000 clones, 80% to 95% of them singletons. Trimming stripped 1 base from V and 7 bases from J, with 11 bases between. The germline CDR1 and CDR2 sequences are LGHDT and YNNKEL (reference sequence). The CDR3 contains 14 residues. The sample comprised PBMCs. The receptor was isolated from a man aged 35 to 55 with head and neck cancer. The chain carries TRBV3-1 (or the pseudogene TRBV3-2) and TRBJ2-1; weak D call: TRBD2 (5 bases). The CDR3 loop is CASSQGASRNEQFF. CDR3 in DNA: TGTGCCAGCAGCCAAGGGGCTAGCAGGAATGAGCAGTTCTTC.